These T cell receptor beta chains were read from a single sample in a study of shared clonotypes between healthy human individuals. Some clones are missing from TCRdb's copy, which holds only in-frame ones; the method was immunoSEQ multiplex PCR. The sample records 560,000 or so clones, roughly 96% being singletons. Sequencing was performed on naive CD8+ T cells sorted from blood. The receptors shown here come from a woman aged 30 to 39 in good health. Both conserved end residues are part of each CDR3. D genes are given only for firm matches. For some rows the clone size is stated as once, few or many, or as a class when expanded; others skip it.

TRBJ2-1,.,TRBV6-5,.,CASTEGPYNEQFF,TGTGCCAGCACCGAGGGCCCCTACAATGAGCAGTTCTTC
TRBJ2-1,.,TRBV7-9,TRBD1,CASSTGTGEFPYNEQFF,TGTGCCAGCAGCACCGGGACAGGGGAATTCCCCTACAATGAGCAGTTCTTC
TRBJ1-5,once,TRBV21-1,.,CASSKAPQGAPKSNQPQHF,TGTGCCAGCAGCAAAGCGCCCCAGGGGGCCCCGAAGAGCAATCAGCCCCAGCATTTT
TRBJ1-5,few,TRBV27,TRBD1,CASNPRQGGQPQHF,TGTGCCAGCAACCCGCGACAGGGAGGTCAGCCCCAGCATTTT
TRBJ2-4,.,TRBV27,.,CASSSVRGTPPKNIQYF,TGTGCCAGCAGTTCCGTTAGGGGGACCCCCCCCAAAAACATTCAGTACTTC
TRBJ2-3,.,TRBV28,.,CASSLNTDTQYF,TGTGCCAGCAGTTTAAACACAGATACGCAGTATTTT
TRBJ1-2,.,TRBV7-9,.,CASSSRPPNYGYTF,TGTGCCAGCAGCTCCCGGCCTCCTAACTATGGCTACACCTTC
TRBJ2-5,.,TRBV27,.,CASKFVGNQETQYF,TGTGCCAGCAAGTTCGTGGGGAACCAAGAGACCCAGTACTTC
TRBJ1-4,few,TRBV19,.,CASSMVTNEKLFF,TGTGCCAGTAGTATGGTAACTAATGAAAAACTGTTTTTT
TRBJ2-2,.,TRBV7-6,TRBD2,CASSLEAAGGPRAGELFF,TGTGCCAGCAGCTTAGAAGCAGCGGGAGGGCCTAGGGCCGGGGAGCTGTTTTTT
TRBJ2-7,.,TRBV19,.,CASSIGTPVYEQYF,TGTGCCAGTAGTATCGGGACACCGGTATACGAGCAGTACTTC
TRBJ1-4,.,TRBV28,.,CASHPPGGARFFFANEKLFF,TGTGCCAGCCATCCCCCGGGAGGGGCGCGATTCTTTTTTGCTAATGAAAAACTGTTTTTT
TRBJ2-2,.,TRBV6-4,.,CASSEEIPAEFNTGELFF,TGTGCCAGCAGTGAGGAAATCCCGGCGGAATTTAACACCGGGGAGCTGTTTTTT
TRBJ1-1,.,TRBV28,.,CASSLGGSMNTEAFF,TGTGCCAGCAGTTTGGGCGGATCGATGAACACTGAAGCTTTCTTT
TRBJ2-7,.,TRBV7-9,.,CASSSHQQTTYEQYF,TGTGCCAGCAGCAGCCACCAACAGACTACCTACGAGCAGTACTTC
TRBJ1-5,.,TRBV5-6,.,CASSLYGDSNQPQHF,TGTGCCAGCAGCTTGTACGGAGATAGCAATCAGCCCCAGCATTTT
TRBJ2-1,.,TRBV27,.,CASSSAGHEQFF,TGTGCCAGCAGTTCGGCGGGCCATGAGCAGTTCTTC
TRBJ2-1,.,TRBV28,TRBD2,CASSPGTSGNEQFF,TGTGCCAGCAGTCCAGGGACTAGCGGCAATGAGCAGTTCTTC
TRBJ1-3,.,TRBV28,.,CASSPPSEVPGNTIYF,TGTGCCAGCAGTCCTCCATCAGAAGTTCCTGGAAACACCATATATTTT
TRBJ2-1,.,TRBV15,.,CATSRDGLFHEQFF,TGTGCCACCAGCAGAGACGGACTATTCCATGAGCAGTTCTTC
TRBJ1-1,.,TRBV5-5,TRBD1,CASSSTGANTEAFF,TGTGCCAGCAGCTCTACAGGGGCAAACACTGAAGCTTTCTTT
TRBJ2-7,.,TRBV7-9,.,CASSFWRDYEQYF,TGTGCCAGCAGCTTTTGGAGAGATTACGAGCAGTACTTC
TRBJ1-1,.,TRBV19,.,CASSISSRGGPPGTEAFF,TGTGCCAGTAGTATTTCCTCTCGGGGGGGGCCCCCTGGGACTGAAGCTTTCTTT
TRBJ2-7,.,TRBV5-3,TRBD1,CARSLDRGPYEQYF,TGTGCCAGAAGCCTTGACAGGGGGCCCTACGAGCAGTACTTC
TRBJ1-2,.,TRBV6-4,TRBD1,CASSEQGYGYTF,TGTGCCAGCAGTGAACAGGGGTATGGCTACACCTTC
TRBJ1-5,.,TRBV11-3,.,CASRMDINQPQHF,TGTGCCAGCCGAATGGACATCAATCAGCCCCAGCATTTT
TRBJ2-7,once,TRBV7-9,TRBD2,CASTGPGTSGTYGQYF,TGTGCCAGCACAGGACCCGGGACTAGCGGGACTTACGGGCAGTACTTC
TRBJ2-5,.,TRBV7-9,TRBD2,CASSSWTSGKQETQYF,TGTGCCAGCAGCTCCTGGACTAGCGGGAAACAAGAGACCCAGTACTTC
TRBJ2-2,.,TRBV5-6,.,CASSFATGELFF,TGTGCCAGCAGCTTCGCAACCGGGGAGCTGTTTTTT
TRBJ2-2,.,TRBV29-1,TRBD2,CSVEEAGTSHTGELFF,TGCAGCGTTGAAGAGGCCGGGACTAGTCACACCGGGGAGCTGTTTTTT
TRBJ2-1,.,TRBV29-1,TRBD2,CSVDHPSGRAADEQFF,TGCAGCGTTGATCACCCTAGCGGGAGGGCTGCCGATGAGCAGTTCTTC
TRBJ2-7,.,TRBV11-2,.,CASSLGVSGAHEQYF,TGTGCCAGCAGCTTAGGTGTCTCGGGGGCCCACGAGCAGTACTTC
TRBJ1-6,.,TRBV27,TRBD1,CASSLSGQGNSPLHF,TGTGCCAGCAGTTTATCTGGACAGGGGAATTCACCCCTCCACTTT
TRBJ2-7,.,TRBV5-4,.,CASSLSSNYEQYF,TGTGCCAGCAGCTTGTCATCAAACTACGAGCAGTACTTC
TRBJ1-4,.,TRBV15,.,CATSREAGGEKLFF,TGTGCCACCAGCAGAGAGGCTGGAGGTGAAAAACTGTTTTTT